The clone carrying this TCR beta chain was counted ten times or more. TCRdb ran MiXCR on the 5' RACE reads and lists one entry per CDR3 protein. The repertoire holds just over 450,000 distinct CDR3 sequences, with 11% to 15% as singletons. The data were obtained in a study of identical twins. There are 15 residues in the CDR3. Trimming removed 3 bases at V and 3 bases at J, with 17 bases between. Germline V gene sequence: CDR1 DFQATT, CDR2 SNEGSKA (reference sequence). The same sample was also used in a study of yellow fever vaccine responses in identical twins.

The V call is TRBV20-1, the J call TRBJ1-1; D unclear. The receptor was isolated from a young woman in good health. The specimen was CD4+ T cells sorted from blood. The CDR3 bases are TGCAGTGCTAGCCCGCCCAGCACTCGGGACACTGAAGCTTTCTTT. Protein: CSASPPSTRDTEAFF.